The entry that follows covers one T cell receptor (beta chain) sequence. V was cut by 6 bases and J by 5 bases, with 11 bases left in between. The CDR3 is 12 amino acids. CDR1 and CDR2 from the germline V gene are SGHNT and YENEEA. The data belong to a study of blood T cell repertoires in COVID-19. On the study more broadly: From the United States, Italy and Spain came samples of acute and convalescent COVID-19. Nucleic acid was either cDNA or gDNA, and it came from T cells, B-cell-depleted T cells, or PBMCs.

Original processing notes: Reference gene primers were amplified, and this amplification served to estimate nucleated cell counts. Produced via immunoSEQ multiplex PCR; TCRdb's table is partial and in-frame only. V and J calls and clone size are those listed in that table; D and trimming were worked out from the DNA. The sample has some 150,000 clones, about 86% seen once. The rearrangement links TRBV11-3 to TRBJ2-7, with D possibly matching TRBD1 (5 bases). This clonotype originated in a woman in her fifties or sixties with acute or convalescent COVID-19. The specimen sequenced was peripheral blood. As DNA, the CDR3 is TGTGCCAGCAGGACGGACAAGGACGAGCAGTACTTC. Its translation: CASRTDKDEQYF. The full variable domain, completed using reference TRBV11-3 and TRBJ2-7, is EAGVVQSPRYKIIEKKQPVAFWCNPISGHNTLYWYLQNLGQGPELLIRYENEEAVDDSQLPKDRFSAERLKGVDSTLKIQPAELGDSAVYLCASRTDKDEQYFGPGTRLTVT.